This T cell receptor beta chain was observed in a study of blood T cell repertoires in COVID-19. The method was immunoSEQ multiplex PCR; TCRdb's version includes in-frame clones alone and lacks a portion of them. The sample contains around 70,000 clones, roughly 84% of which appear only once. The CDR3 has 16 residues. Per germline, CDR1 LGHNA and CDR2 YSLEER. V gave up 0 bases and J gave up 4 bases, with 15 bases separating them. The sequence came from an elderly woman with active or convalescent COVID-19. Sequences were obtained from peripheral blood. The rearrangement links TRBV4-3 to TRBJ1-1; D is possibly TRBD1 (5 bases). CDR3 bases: TGCGCCAGCAGCCAAGATCCGTCCCGGACAACCACTGAAGCTTTCTTT. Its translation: CASSQDPSRTTTEAFF.